This TCR beta chain emerged from a study of neoadjuvant anti-PD-1 for oral cavity cancer. As for the study in general: Before surgery, most patients got three to four biweekly 3 mg/kg nivolumab doses.

V lost 2 bases and J 5 bases, leaving 12 bases between the germline ends. The CDR3 length is 15 residues. The germline V gene has CDR1 LNHDA and CDR2 SQIVND (reference sequence). Overall study results and limits: TCR analyses covered only a few patients per response group. Higher pretreatment blood Treg/Th17 ratios correlated with higher pretreatment blood and lower post-treatment tumor TCRbeta clonality.

Measured with immunoSEQ multiplex PCR; TCRdb has only the in-frame clones, and not every one. The sample lists around 12,000 clones; more than 60% were seen once. Blood cells were analyzed directly, without culture or expansion. Only a few counts were recorded for this clone. The antigen remains unidentified. This sequence originates from a person aged 40 to 85 with oral cavity squamous cell carcinoma. The chain uses TRBV19 and TRBJ2-2; no reliable D call. The starting material was PBMCs, obtained before nivolumab (anti-PD-1) treatment. The CDR3 bases are TGTGCCAGTAGTATATCCGGCAGGTGGACCGGGGAGCTGTTTTTT. It yields the protein CASSISGRWTGELFF. Full variable domain (outside the CDR3, taken from reference TRBV19 and TRBJ2-2): DGGITQSPKYLFRKEGQNVTLSCEQNLNHDAMYWYRQDPGQGLRLIYYSQIVNDFQKGDIAEGYSVSREKKESFPLTVTSAQKNPTAFYLCASSISGRWTGELFFGEGSRLTVL.